This T cell receptor (beta chain) was sequenced in a study of blood T cell repertoires in COVID-19. The J segment lost 3 bases and the V segment lost 4 bases, leaving 12 bases of the junction unmatched. Germline lookup yields CDR1 SGHRS and CDR2 YFSETQ. The CDR3 has 18 amino acids. Methods used by the authors: Reference gene primer amplification in the assay estimated nucleated cell counts. Measured with immunoSEQ multiplex PCR; TCRdb has only the in-frame clones, and not every one. D and trimming were read from the DNA, whereas the V and J calls and clone size are those reported in that table. This sample has approximately 240,000 clones; 80% to 95% occur once, and the top ten carry 1.5% to 2%.

This TCR derives from a woman younger than 35 who had recovered from COVID-19. The chain has TRBV5-1 and TRBJ2-2, with TRBD2 identical over 10 bases. Sequenced sample: PBMCs or T cells enriched from blood (not recorded which). In DNA, the CDR3 is TGCGCCAGCAGCCCAGCAACCAGCGGGGGGGGATACACCGGGGAGCTGTTTTTT. Protein sequence: CASSPATSGGGYTGELFF.